The 5 T cell receptor beta chains presented below share a single source sample, sequenced in a study of blood T cell repertoires in COVID-19. Clones were read by immunoSEQ multiplex PCR, and TCRdb kept only the in-frame ones, dropping some. Of about 150,000 clones listed, roughly four fifths are singletons. Sample: peripheral blood. The source is a woman over 75 with acute or convalescent COVID-19.

This clone was seen a single time. The chain is built from TRBV6-5 and TRBJ1-1; D is ambiguous. Per germline, CDR1 MNHEY and CDR2 SVGAGI. The CDR3 runs 16 residues. Trimming took 3 bases from V and 0 from J, leaving 14 bases between them. CDR3 protein: CASSYSGGVLNTEAFF. CDR3 nucleotide sequence: TGTGCCAGCAGTTATAGCGGCGGGGTATTGAACACTGAAGCTTTCTTT.

The chain joins TRBV2 to TRBJ2-7, with TRBD2 as a possible D gene (5 bases). The CDR3 is made up of 15 amino acids. V lost 3 bases and J 3 bases, leaving 15 bases between the germline ends. Germline-derived CDR1 and CDR2 are SNHLY and FYNNEI. CDR3: CASSEAFNGGYEQYF. In DNA form, the CDR3 reads TGTGCCAGCAGTGAGGCCTTCAACGGAGGCTACGAGCAGTACTTC.

The rearrangement joins TRBV5-8 to TRBJ1-5, with D perhaps TRBD1 (5 bases). Deletions cut 1 base from V and 2 bases from J, with 16 bases between. The CDR3 sequence is 17 residues long. Germline CDR1 reads SGHTS; CDR2 reads YDEGEE. In DNA form, the CDR3 reads TGTGCCAGCAGCTTGTTGGTTGGGGCCGGCGGCAATCAGCCCCAGCATTTT. Protein product: CASSLLVGAGGNQPQHF.

In this sample, this clone turned up a few times. This rearrangement joins TRBV6-1 to TRBJ2-7; a weak D match, TRBD1 (5 bases). CDR1 and CDR2 from the germline V gene are MNHNS and SASEGT. The CDR3 extends over 17 amino acids. The V end was cut by 0 bases, the J end by 6 bases, with 21 bases between. CDR3 sequence reads: CASSEAQQVRIRLEQYF. CDR3 bases: TGTGCCAGCAGTGAAGCGCAACAGGTCAGGATAAGGCTCGAGCAGTACTTC.

This chain links TRBV10-3 with TRBJ1-5, with 7 nucleotides matching TRBD1. CDR3 length equals 18 residues. Germline V gene sequence: CDR1 ENHRY, CDR2 SYGVKD. The V gene end was trimmed by 0 bases and the J gene end by 4 bases; junction bases not matched to a gene: 12. The CDR3 nucleotides read TGTGCCATCAGTGAGTCGACTCTGGCAGGGGGGATAAATCAGCCCCAGCATTTT. Amino acid sequence: CAISESTLAGGINQPQHF.